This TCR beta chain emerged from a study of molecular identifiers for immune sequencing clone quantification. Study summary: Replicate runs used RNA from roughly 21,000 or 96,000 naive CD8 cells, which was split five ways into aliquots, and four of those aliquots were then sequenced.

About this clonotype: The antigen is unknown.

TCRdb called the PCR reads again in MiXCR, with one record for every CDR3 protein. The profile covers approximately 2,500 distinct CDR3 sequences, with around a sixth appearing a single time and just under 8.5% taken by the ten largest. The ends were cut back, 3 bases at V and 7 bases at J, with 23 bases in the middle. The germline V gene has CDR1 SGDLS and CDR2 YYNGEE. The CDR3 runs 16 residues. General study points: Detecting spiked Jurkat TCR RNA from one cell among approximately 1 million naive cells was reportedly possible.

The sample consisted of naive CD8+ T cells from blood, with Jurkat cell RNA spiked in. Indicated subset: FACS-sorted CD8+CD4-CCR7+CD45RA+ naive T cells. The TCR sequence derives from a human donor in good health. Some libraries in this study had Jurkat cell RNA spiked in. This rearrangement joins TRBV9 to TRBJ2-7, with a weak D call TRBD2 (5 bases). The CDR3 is CASSEGPITRGSEQYF. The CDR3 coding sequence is TGTGCCAGCAGCGAAGGTCCCATAACTCGGGGTAGTGAGCAGTACTTC.